These 27 T cell receptor beta chains were sequenced from one sample in a study of blood T cell repertoires in COVID-19. The data were produced by immunoSEQ multiplex PCR, yet TCRdb's version contains in-frame clones alone and is incomplete. The data hold hundreds of thousands of clones, with over 70% observed a single time. The sample comprised peripheral blood. Source of these receptors: a woman aged 45 to 65 with COVID-19, enrolled during active disease.

The chain recombines TRBV6-5 with TRBJ1-5; D unresolved. The V gene's germline CDR1 is MNHEY and CDR2 SVGAGI. The CDR3 is 15 amino acids. V was cut by 8 bases and J by 3 bases, with 17 bases left in between. This CDR3 is CASGEITHINQPQHF. The CDR3, as DNA: TGTGCCAGCGGGGAGATTACTCACATCAATCAGCCCCAGCATTTT.

V and J are TRBV5-4 and TRBJ2-1, with 9 bases that match TRBD2. The CDR3 is 16 amino acids. The junction had 3 bases not matched to a gene; V was cut back by 2 bases and J by 0 bases. CDR1 and CDR2 (germline): SGHNT, YYREEE (reference sequence). CDR3 amino acids: CASSLLLAGSYNEQFF. As DNA, the CDR3 is TGTGCCAGCAGCTTATTACTAGCGGGCTCCTACAATGAGCAGTTCTTC.

The J gene is TRBJ2-1, the V gene TRBV5-4; tentative D call: TRBD2 (5 bases). CDR1 and CDR2 from the germline V gene are SGHNT and YYREEE (reference sequence). With 0 bases removed from V and 2 bases from J, the gap between germline ends came to 9 bases. The CDR3 is 15 residues long. The DNA for the CDR3 is TGTGCCAGCAGCTTGGAACTAGAAGCCTACAATGAGCAGTTCTTC. As protein: CASSLELEAYNEQFF.

The chain has TRBV19 and TRBJ2-5, with 10 bases lining up with TRBD1. The trim removed 6 bases at V and 7 bases at J, leaving 8 bases unmatched. Germline V gives CDR1 LNHDA, CDR2 SQIVND (reference sequence). The CDR3 covers 14 residues. The CDR3 sequence: CASSWDRGRGTQYF. CDR3 DNA sequence: TGTGCCAGTAGCTGGGACAGGGGCCGGGGGACCCAGTACTTC.

The V and J genes are TRBV7-8 and TRBJ2-5; D is perhaps TRBD1 (6 bases). Trimming left V 2 bases short and J 5 bases short, with 18 bases between. Germline V gene sequence: CDR1 SGHVS, CDR2 FQNEAQ. This CDR3 is 16 amino acids long. The CDR3 spells CASSLLFNRVGETQYF. The CDR3 DNA is TGTGCCAGCAGCTTACTTTTTAACAGGGTTGGCGAGACCCAGTACTTC.

This rearrangement joins TRBV6-5 to TRBJ1-4; 7 nucleotides line up with TRBD1. V dropped 6 bases and J dropped 12; count of bases not matched to a gene: 4. The CDR3 loop spans 11 amino acids. CDR1 and CDR2 (germline): MNHEY, SVGAGI. CDR3 protein: CASSQGQQLFF. CDR3 nucleotide sequence: TGTGCCAGCAGCCAGGGACAGCAACTGTTTTTT.

This sequence joins TRBV19 and TRBJ1-4; 10 nucleotides match TRBD1. The germline CDR1 and CDR2 sequences are LNHDA and SQIVND (reference sequence). This CDR3 is built from 18 residues. J was trimmed by 3 bases and V by 11 bases; bases with no gene match: 18. The CDR3 DNA reads TGTGCCGTGGGAGGGGACAGGGGTGGATTAGAAGCTAATGAAAAACTGTTTTTT. The encoded protein is CAVGGDRGGLEANEKLFF.

This chain joins TRBV18 and TRBJ1-4; no definite D call. Germline values: CDR1 KGHSH, CDR2 LQKENI. The CDR3 covers 17 residues. V was cut by 2 bases and J by 0 bases, with 13 bases left in between. CDR3: CASSPWATGTTNEKLFF. The DNA of the CDR3 is TGTGCCAGCTCACCATGGGCCACCGGGACAACTAATGAAAAACTGTTTTTT.

This chain links TRBV6-2 or TRBV6-3 with TRBJ2-4, with a weak D call TRBD1 (6 bases). Trimming removed 2 bases from V and 3 bases from J, with 8 bases in between. The CDR3 is 14 amino acids. Germline V gene data show CDR1 as MNHEY and CDR2 as SVGEGT. The CDR3 sequence is CASSYVQGKNIQYF. The CDR3 DNA sequence: TGTGCCAGCAGTTACGTACAGGGCAAAAACATTCAGTACTTC.

The chain links TRBV5-6 to TRBJ1-1; the match to TRBD1 covers 9 bases. The length of the CDR3 is 15 residues. Germline values: CDR1 SGHDT, CDR2 YYEEEE. V shed 4 bases, J shed 4 bases, and the junction held 8 bases outside the gene matches. CDR3 coding DNA: TGTGCCAGCAGCAGGCGGGACAGGGAGGTCACTGAAGCTTTCTTT. It encodes CASSRRDREVTEAFF.

This chain links TRBV7-6 with TRBJ1-2; D may be TRBD1 (5 bases). This CDR3 region has 15 residues. V lost 5 bases and J lost 7, with 20 bases in between. Per the germline V gene, CDR1 is SGHVS and CDR2 is FNYEAQ. The DNA for the CDR3 is TGTGCCAGCAGCCTAGTCGTAAGGGGTATCCTTGGCTACACCTTC. Its translation is CASSLVVRGILGYTF.

The rearrangement joins TRBV18 to TRBJ1-1; 8 nucleotides align to TRBD1. Germline CDR1 is KGHSH and CDR2 is LQKENI. Trimming at V came to 3 bases and at J to 1 base, leaving 7 bases not matched to a gene. The CDR3 is 16 amino acids. CDR3 sequence: CASSPNHRGGNTEAFF. The CDR3 DNA sequence: TGTGCCAGCTCACCTAATCACAGGGGGGGGAACACTGAAGCTTTCTTT.

The chain is built from TRBV12-3 or TRBV12-4 and TRBJ1-2; D is unresolved. V lost 11 bases and J 7 bases, leaving 17 bases between the germline ends. The CDR3 has 12 residues. CDR3 amino acids: CAVWVRRLGYTF. The CDR3 nucleotides read TGTGCCGTCTGGGTCAGGCGTCTTGGCTACACCTTC.

The V and J genes are TRBV27 and TRBJ1-2; TRBD1 might be the D (6 bases). CDR1 MNHEY and CDR2 SMNVEV come from the germline V gene (reference sequence). This CDR3 is 15 amino acids long. Trimming removed 4 bases at V and 3 bases at J, with 15 bases between. CDR3 amino acids: CASSSPGAGDYGYTF. For the CDR3, the DNA is TGTGCCAGCAGTTCGCCGGGGGCGGGGGACTATGGCTACACCTTC.

V is TRBV11-2 and J is TRBJ2-7, with D uncertain. The germline V and J ends were trimmed by 4 bases and 5 bases, with 6 bases remaining between them. Germline CDR1 SGHAT, CDR2 FQNNGV. The CDR3 loop spans 11 amino acids. The CDR3 sequence: CASSSYDEQYF. CDR3 coding DNA: TGTGCCAGCAGCTCCTACGACGAGCAGTACTTC.

The V gene is TRBV7-8, the J gene TRBJ1-1, with TRBD1 as a possible D gene (5 bases). V was trimmed by 1 base and J by 3 bases, leaving 12 bases between them. The CDR3 has 15 amino acids. Germline CDR1 is SGHVS and CDR2 is FQNEAQ. CDR3 sequence (DNA): TGTGCCAGCAGCTTAGTGGGGGGAGGTGACACTGAAGCTTTCTTT. This translates into CASSLVGGGDTEAFF.

The chain uses TRBV10-1 and TRBJ2-1; 9 bases align to TRBD2. This CDR3 region has 18 residues. The junction had 19 bases not matched to a gene; V was cut back by 1 base and J by 12 bases. CDR1 and CDR2 (germline): WNHNN, SYGVQD (reference sequence). CDR3: CASSEFLSTSGSYVGQFF. The CDR3 bases are TGCGCCAGCAGTGAGTTCCTTAGTACTAGCGGGTCCTATGTGGGGCAGTTCTTC.

The count of this clone is one. The chain has TRBV29-1 and TRBJ1-1; TRBD1 is a possible D gene (5 bases). V was shortened by 2 bases and J by 0 bases, with 19 bases between the two germline ends. The CDR3 extends over 17 amino acids. In germline, CDR1 is SQVTM, CDR2 ANQGSEA. The CDR3, as DNA: TGCAGCGTTGAAAAAGGACCGACAGACCTCATGAACACTGAAGCTTTCTTT. This translates into CSVEKGPTDLMNTEAFF.

V is TRBV6-1 and J is TRBJ1-6; D is undetermined. Germline CDR1 MNHNS, CDR2 SASEGT. The CDR3 runs 13 residues. With 2 bases removed from V and 7 bases from J, the gap between germline ends came to 6 bases. This CDR3 is CASSETRNSPLHF. CDR3 DNA sequence: TGTGCCAGCAGTGAAACCAGGAATTCACCCCTCCACTTT.

V usage is TRBV27 and J usage is TRBJ1-4; D might be TRBD1 (5 bases). CDR1 MNHEY and CDR2 SMNVEV come from the germline V gene (reference sequence). This CDR3 is 13 amino acids long. V was pared by 2 bases and J by 10 bases, with 11 bases between. The CDR3 nucleotides are TGTGCCAGCAGTTTAAGTGTCGGGGGAAAACTGTTTTTT. Residues: CASSLSVGGKLFF.

The chain uses TRBV3-1 (or the pseudogene TRBV3-2) and TRBJ1-1; D gene uncertain. Germline loops: CDR1 LGHDT, CDR2 YNNKEL (reference sequence). This CDR3 region has 15 residues. V was trimmed by 4 bases and J by 1 base, leaving 13 bases between them. CDR3: CASSLPPPRNTEAFF. In DNA form, the CDR3 reads TGTGCCAGCAGCCTTCCTCCTCCGCGGAACACTGAAGCTTTCTTT.

V gene TRBV7-8 combines with J gene TRBJ1-1; TRBD1 is a possible D gene (6 bases). The germline CDR1 and CDR2 sequences are SGHVS and FQNEAQ. The V and J ends lost 4 bases and 8 bases respectively, with 17 bases between them. The CDR3 contains 14 residues. The CDR3 protein is CASSWGPGPREAFF. Here the CDR3 DNA reads TGTGCCAGCAGCTGGGGGCCAGGACCTAGAGAAGCTTTCTTT.

This clone was counted between two and nine times. J is TRBJ1-5 and V is TRBV7-8; the match to TRBD1 covers 7 bases. The V segment lost 5 bases and the J segment 2 bases; nucleotides outside the gene matches: 6. The CDR3 length is 15 residues. CDR1 is SGHVS and CDR2 is FQNEAQ in the germline V gene. In DNA, the CDR3 is TGTGCCAGCAGCCTACAGGGGAGGCGCAATCAGCCCCAGCATTTT. This sequence encodes CASSLQGRRNQPQHF.

The V call is TRBV6-5, the J call TRBJ1-5; D might be TRBD1 (5 bases). CDR3 length: 14 residues. The germline V gene encodes CDR1 MNHEY and CDR2 SVGAGI. Trimming took 5 bases from V and 11 from J, leaving 19 bases between them. The CDR3 spells CASSTQTGTVTQHF. CDR3 sequence (DNA): TGTGCCAGCAGTACTCAAACAGGCACGGTCACCCAGCATTTT.

Only one count was recorded for this clone. V usage is TRBV7-9 and J usage is TRBJ2-3, with 11 bases lining up with TRBD2. V gave up 5 bases and J gave up 4 bases; unmatched junction bases: 5. Germline loops: CDR1 SEHNR, CDR2 FQNEAQ (reference sequence). The CDR3 contains 15 residues. The CDR3 loop reads CASSHRGLAADTQYF. CDR3 DNA sequence: TGTGCCAGCAGCCACAGGGGACTAGCGGCAGATACGCAGTATTTT.

V usage is TRBV11-2 and J usage is TRBJ2-2; weak D call: TRBD2 (5 bases). Germline V gene data show CDR1 as SGHAT and CDR2 as FQNNGV. This CDR3 contains 16 residues. Between the trimmed V and J ends, which lost 6 bases and 3 bases, there was a span of 17 bases. The CDR3 DNA reads as TGTGCCAGCAGTGAAGGTGGAGGTTTTTACACCGGGGAGCTGTTTTTT. Its protein product is CASSEGGGFYTGELFF.

The CDR3 bases are TGTGCCAGCAGCCCGGGGGGGAAAGCAACTAATGAAAAACTGTTTTTT. Encoded protein: CASSPGGKATNEKLFF. V is TRBV11-2 and J is TRBJ1-4, with TRBD1 as a possible D gene (5 bases). The length of the CDR3 is 16 residues. Trimming stripped 5 bases from V and 0 bases from J, with 13 bases between. The germline CDR1 and CDR2 sequences are SGHAT and FQNNGV.